Listed below are T cell receptor beta chains from one sample, sequenced in a study of early T cells in non-severe SARS-CoV-2 infection. A single record per CDR3 protein comes from TCRdb applying MiXCR to the 5' RACE reads. Among about 61,000 distinct CDR3 sequences listed, around 12% were seen once. The sample here was whole blood, taken at baseline. The receptor set was obtained from an adult who was a healthcare worker with PCR-confirmed SARS-CoV-2 infection or an uninfected control (not recorded which). The donor label of this sample is uncertain. Both conserved end residues are part of each CDR3. Fields, in order: clone size, J gene, D gene, V gene, CDR3 protein, CDR3 DNA. D genes are given only for firm matches. Clone size is shown for a subset of rows, as once, few, many or a class of expanded clone.

clone_size: .
j_call: TRBJ1-4
d_call: TRBD1
v_call: TRBV5-1
cdr3_aa: CASSYPTGGNEKLFF
cdr3_nt: TGCGCCAGCAGCTATCCAACAGGGGGGAATGAAAAACTGTTTTTT

clone_size: .
j_call: TRBJ2-4
d_call: TRBD1
v_call: TRBV2
cdr3_aa: CASMRDRAAKNIQYF
cdr3_nt: TGTGCCAGCATGAGGGACAGGGCGGCCAAAAACATTCAGTACTTC

clone_size: .
j_call: TRBJ2-1
d_call: .
v_call: TRBV20-1
cdr3_aa: CSAPSGSSYNEQFF
cdr3_nt: TGCAGTGCTCCCTCGGGGAGCTCCTACAATGAGCAGTTCTTC

clone_size: few
j_call: TRBJ1-5
d_call: .
v_call: TRBV20-1
cdr3_aa: CSANNLREEEQPQHF
cdr3_nt: TGCAGTGCTAATAACTTGAGGGAGGAGGAACAGCCCCAGCATTTT

clone_size: few
j_call: TRBJ2-1
d_call: .
v_call: TRBV11-2
cdr3_aa: CASTSVTLIGNEQFF
cdr3_nt: TGTGCCAGCACCAGCGTCACCTTGATAGGAAATGAGCAGTTCTTC

clone_size: .
j_call: TRBJ1-1
d_call: TRBD1
v_call: TRBV2
cdr3_aa: CASTLLGGLNTEAFF
cdr3_nt: TGTGCCAGCACCCTCCTAGGGGGCCTGAACACTGAAGCTTTCTTT

clone_size: many
j_call: TRBJ2-5
d_call: .
v_call: TRBV7-9
cdr3_aa: CASSLYSEKETQYF
cdr3_nt: TGTGCCAGCAGCTTATATTCCGAAAAAGAGACCCAGTACTTC

clone_size: many
j_call: TRBJ2-1
d_call: TRBD2
v_call: TRBV4-2
cdr3_aa: CASSQDWGGSYNEQFF
cdr3_nt: TGTGCCAGCAGCCAAGATTGGGGGGGGTCCTACAATGAGCAGTTCTTC

clone_size: .
j_call: TRBJ2-3
d_call: .
v_call: TRBV20-1
cdr3_aa: CSARRGGADTQYF
cdr3_nt: TGCAGTGCTAGACGAGGGGGGGCAGATACGCAGTATTTT

clone_size: once
j_call: TRBJ2-2
d_call: .
v_call: TRBV7-2
cdr3_aa: CASGADTGELFF
cdr3_nt: TGTGCCAGCGGGGCCGACACCGGGGAGCTGTTTTTT

clone_size: few
j_call: TRBJ2-2
d_call: TRBD1
v_call: TRBV20-1
cdr3_aa: CSARDHRDRDTGELFF
cdr3_nt: TGCAGTGCTAGAGATCACCGGGACAGGGACACCGGGGAGCTGTTTTTT

clone_size: few
j_call: TRBJ1-3
d_call: .
v_call: TRBV6-6
cdr3_aa: CASSYSSQSGNTIYF
cdr3_nt: TGTGCCAGCAGTTACTCTTCCCAATCTGGAAACACCATATATTTT

clone_size: many
j_call: TRBJ1-4
d_call: .
v_call: TRBV2
cdr3_aa: CASSEYGQRSEKLFF
cdr3_nt: TGTGCCAGCAGTGAGTATGGCCAGAGGAGTGAAAAACTGTTTTTT

clone_size: many
j_call: TRBJ2-2
d_call: TRBD2
v_call: TRBV6-5
cdr3_aa: CASSSTSGGASGELFF
cdr3_nt: TGTGCCAGCAGTTCGACTAGCGGGGGGGCCTCTGGGGAGCTGTTTTTT

clone_size: few
j_call: TRBJ2-5
d_call: TRBD1
v_call: TRBV29-1
cdr3_aa: CSVGTTGGIETQYF
cdr3_nt: TGCAGCGTCGGAACGACAGGGGGAATCGAGACCCAGTACTTC

clone_size: many
j_call: TRBJ2-3
d_call: TRBD2
v_call: TRBV2
cdr3_aa: CASREMRTSGGTDTQYF
cdr3_nt: TGTGCCAGCAGAGAAATGAGGACTAGCGGGGGCACAGATACGCAGTATTTT

clone_size: few
j_call: TRBJ1-2
d_call: .
v_call: TRBV10-3
cdr3_aa: CAISQLRGDYGYTF
cdr3_nt: TGTGCCATCAGCCAGCTACGAGGGGACTATGGCTACACCTTC

clone_size: few
j_call: TRBJ2-3
d_call: .
v_call: TRBV20-1
cdr3_aa: CSARDAASTDTQYF
cdr3_nt: TGCAGTGCTAGAGACGCCGCTAGCACAGATACGCAGTATTTT

clone_size: few
j_call: TRBJ1-5
d_call: .
v_call: TRBV6-6
cdr3_aa: CASIFPGSNQPQHF
cdr3_nt: TGTGCCAGCATTTTTCCGGGTTCCAATCAGCCCCAGCATTTT

clone_size: .
j_call: TRBJ2-4
d_call: TRBD2
v_call: TRBV30
cdr3_aa: CAWASGGLAKNIQYF
cdr3_nt: TGTGCCTGGGCCAGCGGGGGATTAGCCAAAAACATTCAGTACTTC

clone_size: .
j_call: TRBJ1-2
d_call: .
v_call: TRBV7-6
cdr3_aa: CASSLSGLGGYTF
cdr3_nt: TGTGCCAGCAGCTTATCCGGTCTGGGTGGCTACACCTTC

clone_size: few
j_call: TRBJ2-1
d_call: .
v_call: TRBV5-4
cdr3_aa: CASSPGTGKYNEQFF
cdr3_nt: TGTGCCAGCAGCCCCGGGACGGGGAAATACAATGAGCAGTTCTTC

clone_size: many
j_call: TRBJ2-2
d_call: .
v_call: TRBV12-3/TRBV12-4
cdr3_aa: CASSPPITNTGELFF
cdr3_nt: TGTGCCAGCAGCCCTCCTATCACGAACACCGGGGAGCTGTTTTTT

clone_size: many
j_call: TRBJ1-5
d_call: .
v_call: TRBV18
cdr3_aa: CASSEGGRNQPQHF
cdr3_nt: TGTGCCAGCTCGGAAGGGGGACGAAATCAGCCCCAGCATTTT

clone_size: many
j_call: TRBJ2-5
d_call: .
v_call: TRBV7-7
cdr3_aa: CASSLDRQETQYF
cdr3_nt: TGTGCCAGCAGCTTAGACAGACAAGAGACCCAGTACTTC

clone_size: .
j_call: TRBJ2-2
d_call: .
v_call: TRBV6-2/TRBV6-3
cdr3_aa: CASSYAGTINTGELFF
cdr3_nt: TGTGCCAGCAGTTACGCCGGAACTATAAACACCGGGGAGCTGTTTTTT

clone_size: .
j_call: TRBJ1-1
d_call: .
v_call: TRBV27
cdr3_aa: CASSLSRQTSEAFF
cdr3_nt: TGTGCCAGCAGTTTATCAAGACAGACCTCTGAAGCTTTCTTT

clone_size: many
j_call: TRBJ1-2
d_call: TRBD1
v_call: TRBV11-3
cdr3_aa: CASSLGPGTDSIDYGYTF
cdr3_nt: TGTGCCAGCAGCTTAGGACCTGGGACAGACTCAATTGACTATGGCTACACCTTC

clone_size: many
j_call: TRBJ1-5
d_call: TRBD1
v_call: TRBV12-3/TRBV12-4
cdr3_aa: CASSTRDRGALQPQHF
cdr3_nt: TGTGCCAGCAGTACCCGGGACAGGGGTGCGTTACAGCCCCAGCATTTT

clone_size: .
j_call: TRBJ2-1
d_call: .
v_call: TRBV20-1
cdr3_aa: CSAISYGPSGAVTNEQFF
cdr3_nt: TGCAGTGCTATTTCCTATGGCCCATCAGGTGCCGTAACGAATGAGCAGTTCTTC

clone_size: .
j_call: TRBJ2-5
d_call: TRBD2
v_call: TRBV4-1
cdr3_aa: CASSQDHSGANQETQYF
cdr3_nt: TGCGCCAGCAGCCAAGATCATAGCGGGGCTAACCAAGAGACCCAGTACTTC

clone_size: few
j_call: TRBJ1-2
d_call: .
v_call: TRBV20-1
cdr3_aa: CSASQGTNYGYTF
cdr3_nt: TGCAGTGCTAGTCAGGGGACTAACTATGGCTACACCTTC

clone_size: .
j_call: TRBJ2-3
d_call: .
v_call: TRBV6-5
cdr3_aa: CASSYSFGDTQYF
cdr3_nt: TGTGCCAGCAGTTACTCGTTCGGGGATACGCAGTATTTT

clone_size: few
j_call: TRBJ2-3
d_call: .
v_call: TRBV19
cdr3_aa: CASSDRYTQYF
cdr3_nt: TGTGCCAGTAGTGATCGATATACGCAGTATTTT

clone_size: .
j_call: TRBJ2-5
d_call: .
v_call: TRBV4-1
cdr3_aa: CASSRWGSQETQYF
cdr3_nt: TGCGCCAGCAGCCGATGGGGGAGCCAAGAGACCCAGTACTTC

clone_size: .
j_call: TRBJ2-2
d_call: .
v_call: TRBV5-1
cdr3_aa: CASSLLSGQVNTGELFF
cdr3_nt: TGCGCCAGCAGCTTGCTATCTGGGCAGGTGAACACCGGGGAGCTGTTTTTT

clone_size: few
j_call: TRBJ2-1
d_call: TRBD2
v_call: TRBV20-1
cdr3_aa: CSADRPTSGKVYNEQFF
cdr3_nt: TGCAGTGCTGACCGCCCAACTAGCGGGAAAGTCTACAATGAGCAGTTCTTC

clone_size: .
j_call: TRBJ2-3
d_call: TRBD2
v_call: TRBV12-3/TRBV12-4
cdr3_aa: CASNESGGAPRSTDTQYF
cdr3_nt: TGTGCCAGCAATGAAAGCGGGGGGGCCCCCCGGAGCACAGATACGCAGTATTTT

clone_size: few
j_call: TRBJ2-5
d_call: TRBD2
v_call: TRBV11-3
cdr3_aa: CASSLTSSGVETQYF
cdr3_nt: TGTGCCAGCAGCTTAACCTCTAGCGGGGTTGAGACCCAGTACTTC

clone_size: .
j_call: TRBJ1-1
d_call: TRBD1
v_call: TRBV12-3/TRBV12-4
cdr3_aa: CASSSGGVDTEAFF
cdr3_nt: TGTGCCAGCAGTTCAGGGGGAGTTGACACTGAAGCTTTCTTT

clone_size: few
j_call: TRBJ1-1
d_call: .
v_call: TRBV7-9
cdr3_aa: CASSSRMATNTEAFF
cdr3_nt: TGTGCCAGCAGCTCACGAATGGCCACGAACACTGAAGCTTTCTTT

clone_size: .
j_call: TRBJ2-2
d_call: .
v_call: TRBV7-2
cdr3_aa: CASSLWGLDTGELFF
cdr3_nt: TGTGCCAGCAGCTTATGGGGGCTCGACACCGGGGAGCTGTTTTTT

clone_size: .
j_call: TRBJ2-1
d_call: .
v_call: TRBV24-1
cdr3_aa: CATSDFNGGRLSEQFF
cdr3_nt: TGTGCCACCAGTGATTTTAATGGGGGACGGCTAAGTGAGCAGTTCTTC

clone_size: .
j_call: TRBJ2-2
d_call: .
v_call: TRBV5-1
cdr3_aa: CASSLTTNTGELFF
cdr3_nt: TGCGCCAGCAGCTTGACAACGAACACCGGGGAGCTGTTTTTT

clone_size: few
j_call: TRBJ2-5
d_call: TRBD1
v_call: TRBV28
cdr3_aa: CASRPGQGGETQYF
cdr3_nt: TGTGCCAGCAGGCCGGGACAGGGAGGAGAGACCCAGTACTTC

clone_size: many
j_call: TRBJ1-1
d_call: .
v_call: TRBV18
cdr3_aa: CASSPKGRAPNTEAFF
cdr3_nt: TGTGCCAGCTCCCCTAAAGGGAGGGCCCCGAACACTGAAGCTTTCTTT

clone_size: .
j_call: TRBJ1-6
d_call: TRBD1
v_call: TRBV7-3
cdr3_aa: CASSAGQYNSPLHF
cdr3_nt: TGTGCCAGCAGCGCGGGACAGTATAATTCACCCCTCCACTTT

clone_size: .
j_call: TRBJ1-1
d_call: .
v_call: TRBV9
cdr3_aa: CASSGTNTEAFF
cdr3_nt: TGTGCCAGCAGCGGAACGAACACTGAAGCTTTCTTT